This T cell receptor beta chain was sequenced in a study of Ad26.COV2.S vaccination and SARS-CoV-2 variants. Germline CDR1 is SGDLS and CDR2 is YYNGEE. The CDR3 covers 17 residues. V shed 0 bases and J 2 bases; nucleotides not matched to a gene: 8. Treatment: around 19 received Ad26.COV2.S at low or high dose, single or two shots; 5 received placebo; per-sample allocation not given. Samples analyzed were those drawn on day 63 after the first vaccine or placebo injection. SARS-CoV-2 spike from the Wuhan strain was encoded by the vaccine, an Ad26 vector. Assay used: immunoSEQ multiplex PCR; TCRdb lists only in-frame clones, some missing. The sample gives 510,000 or so clones, 87% of which show up once; around 13% is in the top ten.

The receptor was isolated from a person between 18 and 65 years old who received the Ad26.COV2.S COVID-19 vaccine or a placebo. The sample in question was peripheral blood, obtained in a trial of Ad26.COV2.S vaccine versus placebo. V and J are TRBV9 and TRBJ2-1; 7 positions match TRBD2. This CDR3 reads CASSVAGGGSTYNEQFF. CDR3 DNA: TGTGCCAGCAGCGTAGCTGGGGGGGGAAGTACCTACAATGAGCAGTTCTTC.